This T cell receptor beta chain was profiled in a study of OX40 agonist ivuxolimab in advanced cancers. Only in-frame clones appear in the TCRdb table, and some are missing; sequencing was by immunoSEQ multiplex PCR. Here the sample spans roughly 76,000 clones, roughly 90% being singletons. Germline V gives CDR1 MDHEN, CDR2 SYDVKM. J gave up 7 bases and V 7 bases, and 11 bases lay outside the gene matches. CDR3 length: 15 amino acids. Sequenced here: CD4+ or CD8+ T cells sorted from blood, sampled in a trial of the OX40 agonist ivuxolimab. This TCR was recovered from an adult with an advanced solid tumor such as melanoma, head and neck, liver or kidney cancer. V is TRBV28 and J is TRBJ2-2; 8 bases align to TRBD1. The CDR3 DNA is TGTGCCAGCAACCGACCTGGACAGGGTCACGGGGAGCTGTTTTTT. Protein: CASNRPGQGHGELFF.